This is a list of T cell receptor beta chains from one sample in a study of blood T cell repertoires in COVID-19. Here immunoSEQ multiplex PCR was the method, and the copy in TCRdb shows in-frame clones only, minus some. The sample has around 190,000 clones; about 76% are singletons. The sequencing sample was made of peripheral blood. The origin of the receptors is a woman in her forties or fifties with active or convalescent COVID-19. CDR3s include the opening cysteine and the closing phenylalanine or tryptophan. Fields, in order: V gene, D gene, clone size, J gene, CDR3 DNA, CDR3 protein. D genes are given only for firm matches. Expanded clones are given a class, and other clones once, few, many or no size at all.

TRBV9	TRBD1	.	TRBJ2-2	TGTGCCAGCAGCGCCTTAACAGGGGGAACTGCCGGGGAGCTGTTTTTT	CASSALTGGTAGELFF
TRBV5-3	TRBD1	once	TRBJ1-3	TGTGCCAGAAGCGTGGACAGGGGGATTGGAAACACCATATATTTT	CARSVDRGIGNTIYF
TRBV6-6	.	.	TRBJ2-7	TGTGCCAGCAGTTACGTCCAGGGGAAATACTACGAGCAGTACTTC	CASSYVQGKYYEQYF
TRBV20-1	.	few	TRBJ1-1	TGCAGTGCTCATGACAGGAAGGAAGCTTTCTTT	CSAHDRKEAFF
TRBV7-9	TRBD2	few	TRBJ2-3	TGTGCCAGCAGCCCTAGCGGGAGAGCAGATACGCAGTATTTT	CASSPSGRADTQYF
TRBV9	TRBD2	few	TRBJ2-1	TGTGCCAGCAGCCCCAGGACTAGCCTAGTACCGTACAATGAGCAGTTCTTC	CASSPRTSLVPYNEQFF
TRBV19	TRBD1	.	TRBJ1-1	TGTGCCAGTAGTCCTCGGACAGGGAGGTTGGGCACTGAAGCTTTCTTT	CASSPRTGRLGTEAFF
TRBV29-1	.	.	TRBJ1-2	TGCAGCGTCGACCCCCAACAGGGCAACTATGGCTACACCTTC	CSVDPQQGNYGYTF
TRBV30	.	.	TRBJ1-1	TGTGCCTGGAGTGCCCAAGGGGGTCCAGCTTTCTTT	CAWSAQGGPAFF
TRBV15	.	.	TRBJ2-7	TGTGCCACCAGCAGAGATAAGGGGTACGAGCAGTACTTC	CATSRDKGYEQYF
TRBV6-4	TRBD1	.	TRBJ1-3	TGTGCCTGCGCAGACAGGGCTGGAAACACCATATATTTT	CACADRAGNTIYF
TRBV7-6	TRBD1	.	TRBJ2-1	TGTGCCAGCAGCCCGTTGGGACAGGGGGCTGAGCAGTTCTTC	CASSPLGQGAEQFF
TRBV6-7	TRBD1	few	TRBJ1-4	TGTGCCAGCAGTTACCCGGCGACGGGACAGGGGTATGAAAAACTGTTTTTT	CASSYPATGQGYEKLFF
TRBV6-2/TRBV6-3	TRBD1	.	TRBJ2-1	TGTGCCAGCAGTTACTTAGAGGGACAGGGAGGTGAGCAGTTCTTC	CASSYLEGQGGEQFF
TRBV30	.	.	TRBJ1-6	TGTGCCTGGAGCCCACCGGGGACATATAATTCACCCCTCCACTTT	CAWSPPGTYNSPLHF
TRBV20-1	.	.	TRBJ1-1	TGCAGTGTCCCGGGGGTCACTGAAGCTTTCTTT	CSVPGVTEAFF
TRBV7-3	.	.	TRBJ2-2	TGTGCCAGCAGCTTAGGGGCCGACACCGGGGAGCTGTTTTTT	CASSLGADTGELFF
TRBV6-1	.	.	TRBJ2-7	TGTGCCAGCAGTGAGGCCAGGGTCGCCTACGAGCAGTACTTC	CASSEARVAYEQYF
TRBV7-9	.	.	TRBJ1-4	TGTGCCAGCAGCTTAGCGACAGTCGGGACTAATGAAAAACTGTTTTTT	CASSLATVGTNEKLFF
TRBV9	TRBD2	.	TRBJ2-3	TGTGCCAGCAGCGTCACTAGCGGGGCATTTTCGAATACGCAGTATTTT	CASSVTSGAFSNTQYF
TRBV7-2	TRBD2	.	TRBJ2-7	TGTGCCAGCAGCTTCACCAGGGAGGGCGAGCAGTACTTC	CASSFTREGEQYF
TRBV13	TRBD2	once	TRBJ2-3	TGTGCCAGCAGTAGACTGAGGACTAGCGGTAACACAGATACGCAGTATTTT	CASSRLRTSGNTDTQYF
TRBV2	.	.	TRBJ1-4	TGTGCCAGCAGACAGAGTAATGAAAAACTGTTTTTT	CASRQSNEKLFF
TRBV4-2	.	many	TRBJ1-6	TGTGCCAGCAGCTCCCGGCCCGAGGGCAATTCACCCCTCCACTTT	CASSSRPEGNSPLHF
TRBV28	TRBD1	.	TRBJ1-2	TGTGCCAGCAGTTCGACAGGGCCCCGAGATGGCTACACCTTC	CASSSTGPRDGYTF
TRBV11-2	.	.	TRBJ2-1	TGTGCCAGCAGCTTAGTTAGCCGGTCGTTTGGCGGCTCCAATGAGCAGTTCTTC	CASSLVSRSFGGSNEQFF
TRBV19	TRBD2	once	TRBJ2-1	TGTGCCAGTAGTATAGAAGGGACTAGCGGTTACAATGAGCAGTTCTTC	CASSIEGTSGYNEQFF